The TCR beta chain described here comes from a study of response to subunit inactivated influenza vaccine. Overall study findings and caveats: Each seasonal influenza vaccination recruits few new T cells, the authors suggested.

The CDR3 loop spans 16 amino acids. Germline assignment: CDR1 GTSNPN and CDR2 SVGIG (reference sequence). V was pared by 2 bases and J by 1 base, with 6 bases of the junction left unmatched. TCRdb used MiXCR to reprocess the RT-PCR reads, holding one entry per CDR3 protein. This table holds about 310,000 distinct CDR3 sequences, 20% to 25% found once. The sample holds a few counts of this clonotype. The antigen is undetermined. The genes are TRBV30 and TRBJ2-3; 10 bases fit TRBD2. Sequenced material: PBMCs from blood, taken approximately 22 months after vaccination. The sequence derives from a man between 50 and 69 years old who received an inactivated influenza vaccine. The CDR3 DNA sequence: TGTGCCTGGAGTTATTACGGGACTAGCGGCACAGATACGCAGTATTTT. Its protein product is CAWSYYGTSGTDTQYF.